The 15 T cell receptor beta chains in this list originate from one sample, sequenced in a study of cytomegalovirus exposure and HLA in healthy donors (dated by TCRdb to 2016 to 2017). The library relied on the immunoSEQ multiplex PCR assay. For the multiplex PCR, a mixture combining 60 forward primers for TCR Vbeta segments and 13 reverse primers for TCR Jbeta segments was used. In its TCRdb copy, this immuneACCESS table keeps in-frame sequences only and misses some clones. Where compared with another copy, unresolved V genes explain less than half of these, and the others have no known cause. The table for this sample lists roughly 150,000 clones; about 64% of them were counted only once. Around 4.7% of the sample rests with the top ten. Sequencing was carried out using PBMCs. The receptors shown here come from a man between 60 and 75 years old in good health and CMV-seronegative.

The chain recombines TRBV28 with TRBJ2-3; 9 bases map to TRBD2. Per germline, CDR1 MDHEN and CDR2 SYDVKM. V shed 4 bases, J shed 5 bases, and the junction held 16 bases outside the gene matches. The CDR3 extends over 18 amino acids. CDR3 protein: CASSYRIAGDKGEDTQYF. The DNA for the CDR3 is TGTGCCAGCAGTTACAGAATAGCGGGAGACAAGGGAGAAGATACGCAGTATTTT.

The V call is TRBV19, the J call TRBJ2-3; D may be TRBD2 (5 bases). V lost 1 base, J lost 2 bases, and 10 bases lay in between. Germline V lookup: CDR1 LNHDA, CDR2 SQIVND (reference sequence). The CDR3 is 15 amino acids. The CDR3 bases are TGTGCCAGTAGTATAGGGCCGGGATTCACAGATACGCAGTATTTT. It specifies CASSIGPGFTDTQYF. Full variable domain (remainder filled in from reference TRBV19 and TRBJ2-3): DGGITQSPKYLFRKEGQNVTLSCEQNLNHDAMYWYRQDPGQGLRLIYYSQIVNDFQKGDIAEGYSVSREKKESFPLTVTSAQKNPTAFYLCASSIGPGFTDTQYFGPGTRLTVL.

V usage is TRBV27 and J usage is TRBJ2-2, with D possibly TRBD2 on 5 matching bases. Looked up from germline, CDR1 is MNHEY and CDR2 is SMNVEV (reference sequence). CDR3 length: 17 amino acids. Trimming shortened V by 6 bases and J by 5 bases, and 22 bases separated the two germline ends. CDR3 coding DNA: TGTGCCAGCAGCCCCGATTCGGTCAGCGGAACTACCGGGGAGCTGTTTTTT. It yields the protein CASSPDSVSGTTGELFF.

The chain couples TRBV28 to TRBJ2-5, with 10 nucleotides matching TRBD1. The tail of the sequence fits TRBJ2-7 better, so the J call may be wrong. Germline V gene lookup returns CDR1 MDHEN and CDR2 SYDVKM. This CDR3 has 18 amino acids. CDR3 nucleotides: TGTGCCAGCAGTTTGACAGGGGGCGCATTTGAACGAGCCTACGAGCAGTACTTC. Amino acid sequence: CASSLTGGAFERAYEQYF.

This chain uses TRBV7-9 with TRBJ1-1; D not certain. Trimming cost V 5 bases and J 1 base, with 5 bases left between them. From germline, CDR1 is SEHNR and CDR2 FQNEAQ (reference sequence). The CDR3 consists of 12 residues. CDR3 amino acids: CASSPRNTEAFF. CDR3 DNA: TGTGCCAGCAGCCCCAGGAACACTGAAGCTTTCTTT.

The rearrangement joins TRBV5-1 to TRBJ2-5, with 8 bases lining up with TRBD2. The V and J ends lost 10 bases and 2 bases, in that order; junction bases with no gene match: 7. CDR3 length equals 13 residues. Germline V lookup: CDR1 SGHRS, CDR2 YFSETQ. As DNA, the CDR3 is TGCGCCTCATCCGGGGGGGGACAAGAGACCCAGTACTTC. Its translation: CASSGGGQETQYF.

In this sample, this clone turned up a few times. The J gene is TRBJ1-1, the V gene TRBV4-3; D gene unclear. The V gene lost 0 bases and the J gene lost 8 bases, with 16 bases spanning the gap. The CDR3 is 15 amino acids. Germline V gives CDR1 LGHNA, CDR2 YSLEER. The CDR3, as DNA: TGCGCCAGCAGCCAAGATCTAGTGGTTTCAATAGAAGCTTTCTTT. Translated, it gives CASSQDLVVSIEAFF.

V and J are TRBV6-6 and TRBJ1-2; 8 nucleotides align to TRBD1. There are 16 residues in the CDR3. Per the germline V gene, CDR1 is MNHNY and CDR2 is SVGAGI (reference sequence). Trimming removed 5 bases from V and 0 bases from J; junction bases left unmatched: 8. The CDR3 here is CASSKIRQGTNYGYTF. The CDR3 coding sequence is TGTGCCAGCAGTAAGATCAGACAGGGGACTAACTATGGCTACACCTTC.

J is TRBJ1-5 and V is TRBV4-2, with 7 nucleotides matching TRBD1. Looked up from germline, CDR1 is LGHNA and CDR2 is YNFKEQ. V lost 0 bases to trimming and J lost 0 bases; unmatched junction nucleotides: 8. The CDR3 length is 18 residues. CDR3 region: CASSQDVGQSSSNQPQHF. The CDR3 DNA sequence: TGTGCCAGCAGCCAAGATGTGGGACAGTCTAGTAGCAATCAGCCCCAGCATTTT.

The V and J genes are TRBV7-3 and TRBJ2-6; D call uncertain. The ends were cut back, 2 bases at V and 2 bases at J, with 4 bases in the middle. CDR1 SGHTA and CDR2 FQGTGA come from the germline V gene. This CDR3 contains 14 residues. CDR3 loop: CASSLQTGANVLTF. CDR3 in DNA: TGTGCCAGCAGCTTACAGACTGGGGCCAACGTCCTGACTTTC.

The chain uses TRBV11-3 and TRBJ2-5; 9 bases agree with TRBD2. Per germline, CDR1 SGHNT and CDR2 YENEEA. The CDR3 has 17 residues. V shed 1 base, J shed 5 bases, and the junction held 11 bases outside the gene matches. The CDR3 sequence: CASSLGEGREGQETQYF. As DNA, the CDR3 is TGTGCCAGCAGCTTAGGTGAAGGGCGGGAGGGCCAGGAGACCCAGTACTTC.

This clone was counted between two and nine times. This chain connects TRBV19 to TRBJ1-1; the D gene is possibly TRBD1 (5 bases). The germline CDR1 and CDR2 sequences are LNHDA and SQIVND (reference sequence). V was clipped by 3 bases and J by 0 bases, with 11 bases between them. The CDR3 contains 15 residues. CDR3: CASSIRGQLNTEAFF. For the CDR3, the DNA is TGTGCCAGTAGTATCCGAGGACAACTGAACACTGAAGCTTTCTTT.

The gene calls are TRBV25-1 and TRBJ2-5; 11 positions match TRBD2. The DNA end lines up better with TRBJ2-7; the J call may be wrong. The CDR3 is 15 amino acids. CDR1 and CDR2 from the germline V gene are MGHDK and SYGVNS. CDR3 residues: CASSGTSGNTYEQYF. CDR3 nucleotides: TGTGCCAGCTCTGGGACTAGCGGAAATACCTACGAGCAGTACTTC.

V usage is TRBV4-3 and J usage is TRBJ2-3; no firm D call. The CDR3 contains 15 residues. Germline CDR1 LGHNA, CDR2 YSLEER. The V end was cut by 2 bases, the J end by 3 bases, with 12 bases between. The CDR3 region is CASSQSNLGTDTQYF. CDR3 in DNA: TGCGCCAGCAGCCAATCTAATCTCGGTACAGATACGCAGTATTTT.

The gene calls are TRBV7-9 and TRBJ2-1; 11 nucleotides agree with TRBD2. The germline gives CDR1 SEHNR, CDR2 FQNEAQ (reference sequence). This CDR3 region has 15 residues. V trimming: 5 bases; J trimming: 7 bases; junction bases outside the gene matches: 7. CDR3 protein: CASSRRLAGRNEQFF. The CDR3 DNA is TGTGCCAGCAGCCGAAGACTAGCGGGGAGAAATGAGCAGTTCTTC. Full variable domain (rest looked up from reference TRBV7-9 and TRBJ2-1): DTGVSQNPRHKITKRGQNVTFRCDPISEHNRLYWYRQTLGQGPEFLTYFQNEAQLEKSRLLSDRFSAERPKGSFSTLEIQRTEQGDSAMYLCASSRRLAGRNEQFFGPGTRLTVL.